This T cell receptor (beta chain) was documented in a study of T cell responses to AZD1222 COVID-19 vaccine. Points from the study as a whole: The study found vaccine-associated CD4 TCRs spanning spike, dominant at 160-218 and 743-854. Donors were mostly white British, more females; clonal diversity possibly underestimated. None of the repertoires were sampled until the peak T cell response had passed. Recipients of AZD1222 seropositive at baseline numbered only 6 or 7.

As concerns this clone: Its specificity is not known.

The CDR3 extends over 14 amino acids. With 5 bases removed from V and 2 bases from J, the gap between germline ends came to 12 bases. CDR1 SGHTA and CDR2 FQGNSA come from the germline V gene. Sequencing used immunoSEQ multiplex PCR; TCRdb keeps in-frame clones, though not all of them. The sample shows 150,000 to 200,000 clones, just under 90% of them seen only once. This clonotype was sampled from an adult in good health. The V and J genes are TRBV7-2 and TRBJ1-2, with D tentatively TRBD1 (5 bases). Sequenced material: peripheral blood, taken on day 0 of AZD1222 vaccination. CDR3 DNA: TGTGCCAGCAGCCCGAGGGGCGGAAACTATGGCTACACCTTC. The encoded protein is CASSPRGGNYGYTF.